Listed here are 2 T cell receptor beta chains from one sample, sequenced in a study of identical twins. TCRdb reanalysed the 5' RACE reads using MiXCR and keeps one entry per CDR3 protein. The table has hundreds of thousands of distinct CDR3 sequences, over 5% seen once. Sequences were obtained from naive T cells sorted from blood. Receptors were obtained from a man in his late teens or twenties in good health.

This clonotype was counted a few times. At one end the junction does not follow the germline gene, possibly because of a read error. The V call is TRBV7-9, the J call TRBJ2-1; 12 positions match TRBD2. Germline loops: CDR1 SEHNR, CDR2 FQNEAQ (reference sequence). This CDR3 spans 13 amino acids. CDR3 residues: CASTSGLAGLRLF. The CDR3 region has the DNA TGTGCCAGCACCTCGGGACTAGCGGGCCTCCGGCTCTTC.

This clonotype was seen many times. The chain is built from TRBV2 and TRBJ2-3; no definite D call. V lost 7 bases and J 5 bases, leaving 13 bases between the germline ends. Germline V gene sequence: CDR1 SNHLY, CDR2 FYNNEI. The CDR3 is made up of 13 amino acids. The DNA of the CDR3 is TGTGCCAGCACCTCCCGCAGAGGAGATACGCAGTATTTT. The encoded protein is CASTSRRGDTQYF.